This T cell receptor beta chain appears in the sequencing data of a study of blood T cells in healthy people across ages. A sample-barcoded 5' primer and a J-beta primer mix were used in a second PCR of about 6 to 12 cycles. With 12 random nucleotides, a template-switch adaptor tagged each individual cDNA molecule. TCRdb itself ran the 5' RACE reads through MiXCR, one entry per CDR3 protein. The sample includes more than 900,000 distinct CDR3 sequences, roughly 28% of them seen just once. These sequences were also reported in another study, on T cells of mothers and their children.

The sequenced sample was blood. The clonotype was recovered from a woman aged 40 to 50 in good health.

The CDR3 coding sequence is TGTGCCAGCAGCGTCTCCGGGACAGCTAGCCCTAGCAATCAGCCCCAGCATTTT. It translates to CASSVSGTASPSNQPQHF. The rearrangement joins TRBV5-6 to TRBJ1-5, with 7 bases fitting TRBD1. The V gene end was trimmed by 4 bases and the J gene end by 0 bases; junction bases not matched to a gene: 13. The CDR3 sequence is 18 residues long. Germline V gene lookup returns CDR1 SGHDT and CDR2 YYEEEE.